This T cell receptor beta chain was documented in a study of shared clonotypes between healthy human individuals. CD45RO-negative cells were positively selected for CCR7, leaving out terminally differentiated effector memory CD45RA+ cells. The repertoire was sequenced with immunoSEQ multiplex PCR; TCRdb's copy has only in-frame clones and lacks some. The repertoire holds 1.5 million to 2.5 million clones, with roughly 95% as singletons. The clonotype originates from a man aged 18 to 30 in good health. What was sequenced was naive CD8+ T cells sorted from blood.

The CDR3 region has the DNA TGTGCCACCAGCAGGACAGGGCCCTACGAGCAGTACTTC. Translated, it gives CATSRTGPYEQYF. The rearrangement uses TRBV15 and TRBJ2-7; 7 bases fit TRBD1. The length of the CDR3 is 13 residues. V was pared by 3 bases and J by 2 bases, with 1 base of the junction left unmatched. Germline-derived CDR1 and CDR2 are LNHNV and YYDKDF (reference sequence).